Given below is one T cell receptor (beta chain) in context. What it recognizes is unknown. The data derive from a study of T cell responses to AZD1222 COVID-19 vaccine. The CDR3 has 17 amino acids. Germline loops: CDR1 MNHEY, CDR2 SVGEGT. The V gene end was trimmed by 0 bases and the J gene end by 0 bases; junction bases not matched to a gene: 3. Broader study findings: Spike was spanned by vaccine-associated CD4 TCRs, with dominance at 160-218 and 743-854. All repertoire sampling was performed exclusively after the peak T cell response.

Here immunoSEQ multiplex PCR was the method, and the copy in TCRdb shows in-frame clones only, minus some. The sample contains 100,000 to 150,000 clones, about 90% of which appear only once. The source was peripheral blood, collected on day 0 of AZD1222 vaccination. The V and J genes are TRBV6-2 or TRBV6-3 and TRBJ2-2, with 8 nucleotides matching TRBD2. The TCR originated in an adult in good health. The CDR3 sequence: CASSYSSTSANTGELFF. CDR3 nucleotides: TGTGCCAGCAGTTACTCGTCGACTAGCGCGAACACCGGGGAGCTGTTTTTT.